This T cell receptor (beta chain) was profiled in a study of Ad26.COV2.S vaccination and SARS-CoV-2 variants. This table comes from immunoSEQ multiplex PCR, and its TCRdb copy is limited to in-frame clones, with some not included. Of 350,000 to 500,000 clones listed, 90% are singletons. Treatment denoted: roughly 18 received Ad26.COV2.S at low or high dose, single or two shots; five or six received placebo; per-sample allocation not given. Sampling occurred on day 63 after the first vaccine or placebo injection. The germline V gene encodes CDR1 MNHEY and CDR2 SVGEGT. The CDR3 length is 16 residues. Unmatched junction bases numbered 6, after V lost 0 bases and J lost 4 bases.

The TCR was taken from a person between 18 and 60 years old who received the Ad26.COV2.S COVID-19 vaccine or a placebo. The chain uses TRBV6-2 or TRBV6-3 and TRBJ2-1; 7 positions agree with TRBD2. The sample was peripheral blood, taken in a trial of Ad26.COV2.S vaccine versus placebo. In nucleotides, the CDR3 is TGTGCCAGCAGTTACTCTTACGGGAGGAGGTACAATGAGCAGTTCTTC. It codes for CASSYSYGRRYNEQFF.